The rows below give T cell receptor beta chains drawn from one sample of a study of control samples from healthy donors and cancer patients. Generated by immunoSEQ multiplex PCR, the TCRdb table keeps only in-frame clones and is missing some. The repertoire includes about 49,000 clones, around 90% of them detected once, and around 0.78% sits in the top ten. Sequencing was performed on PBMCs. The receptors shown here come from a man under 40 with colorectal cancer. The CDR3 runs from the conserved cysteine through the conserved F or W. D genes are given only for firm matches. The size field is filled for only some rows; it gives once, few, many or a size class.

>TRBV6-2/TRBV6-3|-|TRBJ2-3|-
TGTGCCAGCAGTTGGCTGGGCCCAGATACGCAGTATTTT
CASSWLGPDTQYF
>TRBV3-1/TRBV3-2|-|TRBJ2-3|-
TGTGCCAGCAGCCAAGGTAGAGCGGCCCCCGGGACCAAATTCCTCGGCCCTACGCAGTATTTT
CASSQGRAAPGTKFLGPTQYF
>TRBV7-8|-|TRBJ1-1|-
TGTGCCAGCAGCTTAGGTGGAGAAATGAACACTGAAGCTTTCTTT
CASSLGGEMNTEAFF
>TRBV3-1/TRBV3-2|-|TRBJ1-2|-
TGTGCCAGCAGCCTATCAGTGGCCGGTGGCTACACCTTC
CASSLSVAGGYTF
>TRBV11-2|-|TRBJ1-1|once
TGTGCCAGCAGCTTCCCCCGGGGAAGGGGAAGGACTGAAGCTTTCTTT
CASSFPRGRGRTEAFF
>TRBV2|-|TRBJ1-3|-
TGTGCCAGCAGTGAAGCGAGCCGGATGGCCATATATTTT
CASSEASRMAIYF
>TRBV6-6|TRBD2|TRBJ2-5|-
TGTGCCAGCACCCAGCTAGCGGGGGGTCAAGAGACCCAGTACTTC
CASTQLAGGQETQYF
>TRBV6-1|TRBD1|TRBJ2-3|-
TGTGCCAGCAGTGAAGCGCTGGGACAGGGAACAGATACGCAGTATTTT
CASSEALGQGTDTQYF
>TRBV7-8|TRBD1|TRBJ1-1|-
TGTGCCAGCAGCTTTACAGGGGGCGGCACTGAAGCTTTCTTT
CASSFTGGGTEAFF
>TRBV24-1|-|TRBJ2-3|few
TGTGCCACCAGCCCCGGGACCACCGACACAGATACGCAGTATTTT
CATSPGTTDTDTQYF